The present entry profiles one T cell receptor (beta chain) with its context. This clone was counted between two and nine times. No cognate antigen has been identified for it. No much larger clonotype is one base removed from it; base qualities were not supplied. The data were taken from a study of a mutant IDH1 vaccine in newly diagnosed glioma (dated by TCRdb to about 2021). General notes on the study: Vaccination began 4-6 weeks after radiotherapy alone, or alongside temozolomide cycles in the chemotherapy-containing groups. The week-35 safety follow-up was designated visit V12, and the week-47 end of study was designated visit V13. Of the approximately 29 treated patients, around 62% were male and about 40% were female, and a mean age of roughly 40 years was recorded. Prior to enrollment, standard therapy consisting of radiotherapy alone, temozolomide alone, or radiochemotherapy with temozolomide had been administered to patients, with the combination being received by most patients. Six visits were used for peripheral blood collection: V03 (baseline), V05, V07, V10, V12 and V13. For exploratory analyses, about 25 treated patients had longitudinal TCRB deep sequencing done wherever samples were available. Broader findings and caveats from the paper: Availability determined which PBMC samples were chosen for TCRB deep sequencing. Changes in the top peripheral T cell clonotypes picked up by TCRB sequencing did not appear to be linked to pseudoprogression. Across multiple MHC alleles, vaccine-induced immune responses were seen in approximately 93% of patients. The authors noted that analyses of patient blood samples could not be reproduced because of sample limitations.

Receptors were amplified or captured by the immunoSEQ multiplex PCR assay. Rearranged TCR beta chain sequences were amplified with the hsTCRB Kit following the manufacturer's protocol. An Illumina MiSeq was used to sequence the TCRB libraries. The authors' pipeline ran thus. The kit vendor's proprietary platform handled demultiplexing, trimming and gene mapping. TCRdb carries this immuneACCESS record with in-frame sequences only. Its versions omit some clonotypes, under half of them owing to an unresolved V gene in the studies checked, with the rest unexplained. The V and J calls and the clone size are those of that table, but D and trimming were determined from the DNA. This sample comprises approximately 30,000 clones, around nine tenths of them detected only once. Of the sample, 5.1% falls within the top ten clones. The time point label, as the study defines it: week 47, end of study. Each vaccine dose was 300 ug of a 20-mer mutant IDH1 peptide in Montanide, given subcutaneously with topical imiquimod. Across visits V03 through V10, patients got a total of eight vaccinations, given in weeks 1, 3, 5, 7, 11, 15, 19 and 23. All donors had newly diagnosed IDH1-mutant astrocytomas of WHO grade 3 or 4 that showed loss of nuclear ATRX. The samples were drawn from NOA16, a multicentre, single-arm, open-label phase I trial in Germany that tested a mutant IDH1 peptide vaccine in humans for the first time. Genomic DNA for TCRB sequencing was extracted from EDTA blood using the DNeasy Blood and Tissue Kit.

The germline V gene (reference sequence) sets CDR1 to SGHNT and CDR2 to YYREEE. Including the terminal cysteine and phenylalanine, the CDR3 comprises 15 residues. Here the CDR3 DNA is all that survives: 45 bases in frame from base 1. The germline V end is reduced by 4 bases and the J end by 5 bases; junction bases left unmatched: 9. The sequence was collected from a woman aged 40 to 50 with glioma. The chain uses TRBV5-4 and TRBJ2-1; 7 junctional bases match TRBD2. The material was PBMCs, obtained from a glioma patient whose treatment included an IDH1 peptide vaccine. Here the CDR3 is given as CASSGGRDRNNEQFF. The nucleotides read TGTGCCAGCAGCGGGGGGAGGGATCGGAACAATGAGCAGTTCTTC.